The 10 T cell receptor beta chains below come from one sample, sequenced in a study of identical twins (dated by TCRdb to about 2016). The method was 5' RACE. This sample was sequenced with an Illumina HiSeq 2000. TCRdb took the public reads, trimmed them with fastp at Q25, ran MiXCR for clone calling and kept in-frame beta chains. Each entry is one CDR3 protein sequence, shown with its most common DNA and genes. Counted in this sample were 200,000 to 300,000 distinct CDR3 sequences; roughly 10% of them appeared once. 9% to 10% of the sample belongs to the ten largest clones. Sequenced sample: memory T cells sorted from blood. This specimen's cell subset or site label, per the study, means: CD45RO+ enriched T cells. These receptors were collected from a man between 45 and 60 years old in good health.

This clonotype has only a few counts. The V gene is TRBV7-8, the J gene TRBJ2-7, with D unclear. CDR3 length: 12 amino acids. In germline, CDR1 is SGHVS, CDR2 FQNEAQ. V lost 4 bases to trimming and J lost 4 bases, with 8 bases between them. The CDR3 loop is CASSSQTYEQYF. In nucleotides, the CDR3 is TGTGCCAGCAGCTCCCAGACGTACGAGCAGTACTTC.

The genes are TRBV7-9 and TRBJ2-5; D may be TRBD1 (5 bases). Deletions cut 3 bases from V and 5 bases from J, with 16 bases between. This CDR3 region has 15 residues. Germline V gene sequence: CDR1 SEHNR, CDR2 FQNEAQ (reference sequence). In nucleotides, the CDR3 is TGTGCCAGCAGCTTGGGGCAGGGTGCCAGGGAGACCCAGTACTTC. Translating it yields CASSLGQGARETQYF.

This clonotype was counted between two and nine times. The gene calls are TRBV7-2 and TRBJ1-1; 7 bases are shared with TRBD1. V was pared by 4 bases and J by 6 bases, with 8 bases of the junction left unmatched. Looked up from germline, CDR1 is SGHTA and CDR2 is FQGNSA. The CDR3 consists of 14 residues. CDR3 sequence reads: CASSSYFGQAEAFF. CDR3 coding DNA: TGTGCCAGCAGCTCTTATTTCGGACAGGCTGAAGCTTTCTTT.

This clonotype was counted between two and nine times. The chain is built from TRBV5-1 and TRBJ2-3, with 8 bases identical to TRBD2. Germline V CDR1 and CDR2: SGHRS, YFSETQ. V dropped 4 bases and J dropped 3; count of bases not matched to a gene: 4. This CDR3 has 14 residues. CDR3 loop: CASSPGLETDTQYF. The CDR3 bases are TGCGCCAGCAGCCCGGGACTAGAGACAGATACGCAGTATTTT.

The table lists this clonotype with many counts. V is TRBV20-1 and J is TRBJ1-5; 7 bases are a match to TRBD1. This CDR3 has 16 residues. Losses at the gene ends were 2 bases for V and 6 bases for J; bases not matched to a gene: 13. CDR1 and CDR2 from the germline V gene are DFQATT and SNEGSKA (reference sequence). CDR3: CSARTTPDRDPQPQHF. The CDR3 DNA reads TGCAGTGCTAGAACTACACCCGACAGGGACCCTCAGCCCCAGCATTTT.

The CDR3 region is CASSLGTGQTDTQYF. CDR3 nucleotides: TGCGCCAGCAGCTTGGGAACGGGGCAGACAGATACGCAGTATTTT. V and J are TRBV5-1 and TRBJ2-3, with D perhaps being TRBD1 or TRBD2 (5 bases each). This CDR3 contains 15 residues. V dropped 0 bases and J dropped 3 bases, with 11 bases sitting between them. The germline V gene has CDR1 SGHRS and CDR2 YFSETQ.

This chain uses TRBV4-2 with TRBJ2-3, with 12 bases lining up with TRBD2. Germline loops: CDR1 LGHNA, CDR2 YNFKEQ. This CDR3 spans 18 amino acids. The V segment lost 4 bases and the J segment 1 base; nucleotides outside the gene matches: 9. CDR3 sequence (DNA): TGTGCCAGCAGCCCGACTAGCGGGGGCGGCCCGGGCACAGATACGCAGTATTTT. This sequence encodes CASSPTSGGGPGTDTQYF.

This clonotype was seen a handful of times. The chain joins TRBV18 to TRBJ2-4; D is ambiguous. The CDR3 spans 13 residues. With 4 bases removed from V and 0 bases from J, the gap between germline ends came to 4 bases. Germline V gives CDR1 KGHSH, CDR2 LQKENI. CDR3 bases: TGTGCCAGCTCACAGCTAGCCAAAAACATTCAGTACTTC. Its protein is CASSQLAKNIQYF. Combining the CDR3 with reference TRBV18 and TRBJ2-4 gives the whole variable domain NAGVMQNPRHLVRRRGQEARLRCSPMKGHSHVYWYRQLPEEGLKFMVYLQKENIIDESGMPKERFSAEFPKEGPSILRIQQVVRGDSAAYFCASSQLAKNIQYFGAGTRLSVL.

This clonotype has a count of ten or more. The V gene is TRBV5-1, the J gene TRBJ2-3; 9 nucleotides match TRBD1. Trimming took 0 bases from V and 4 from J; bases not matched to a gene: 3. Germline V gene lookup returns CDR1 SGHRS and CDR2 YFSETQ. The CDR3 loop spans 15 amino acids. This chain's CDR3 is CASSLVTGGADTQYF. CDR3 DNA sequence: TGCGCCAGCAGCTTGGTGACAGGGGGGGCAGATACGCAGTATTTT.

This clonotype came up a few times. V and J are TRBV29-1 and TRBJ2-7; D perhaps matches TRBD1 (5 bases). Deletions cut 1 base from V and 0 bases from J, with 13 bases between. CDR1 and CDR2 from the germline V gene are SQVTM and ANQGSEA. The CDR3 loop spans 15 amino acids. CDR3 coding DNA: TGCAGCGTTGAAGCCGTTGGGGCTGGCTCCTACGAGCAGTACTTC. Translating it yields CSVEAVGAGSYEQYF.